Shown below are 15 T cell receptor beta chains from a single sample sequenced in a study of response to subunit inactivated influenza vaccine. Each CDR3 protein is one row after TCRdb ran MiXCR on the RT-PCR reads. The repertoire holds approximately 200,000 distinct CDR3 sequences, with about an eighth as singletons. The sequencing here drew on CD8+ T cells sorted from PBMCs, taken more than 4 days after vaccination. The receptors originated from a man aged 50-59 years who received an inactivated influenza vaccine.

The rearrangement joins TRBV11-1 to TRBJ2-2, with D perhaps being TRBD1 or TRBD2 (5 bases each). Germline CDR1 reads SGHAT; CDR2 reads FQDESV (reference sequence). The CDR3 has 14 residues. V was clipped by 6 bases and J by 6 bases, with 14 bases between them. DNA for the CDR3: TGTGCCAGCAGTTTGACTCAGGGAGCCGGGGAGCTGTTTTTT. This translates into CASSLTQGAGELFF.

This clonotype was counted at least ten times. The rearrangement joins TRBV7-9 to TRBJ2-3; the D is unclear. CDR3 length: 16 amino acids. Trimming shortened V by 0 bases and J by 0 bases, and 10 bases separated the two germline ends. The germline CDR1 and CDR2 sequences are SEHNR and FQNEAQ (reference sequence). CDR3 sequence: CASSLATSSSTDTQYF. In DNA form, the CDR3 reads TGTGCCAGCAGCTTAGCTACCAGCTCTAGCACAGATACGCAGTATTTT.

This clonotype has a handful of counts. The chain uses TRBV18 and TRBJ2-1, with D possibly TRBD1 on 6 matching bases. There are 12 residues in the CDR3. The germline gives CDR1 KGHSH, CDR2 LQKENI. With 1 base removed from V and 9 bases from J, the gap between germline ends came to 7 bases. The CDR3 loop is CASSPQGVEQFF. The CDR3 DNA reads TGTGCCAGCTCACCACAGGGGGTTGAGCAGTTCTTC.

The chain combines TRBV7-9 with TRBJ2-2; weak D call: TRBD1 (5 bases). Deletions cut 1 base from V and 7 bases from J, with 13 bases between. Germline lookup yields CDR1 SEHNR and CDR2 FQNEAQ (reference sequence). The CDR3 has 15 residues. The CDR3 sequence is CASSLGSSRVGELFF. The CDR3, as DNA: TGTGCCAGCAGCTTAGGATCCAGCAGGGTCGGGGAGCTGTTTTTT.

This clonotype was seen more than once but under ten times. The DNA of the CDR3 is TGTGCCAGCAGCCAACAGTCTGGAAACACCATATATTTT. It translates to CASSQQSGNTIYF. This chain connects TRBV7-9 to TRBJ1-3; D gene unclear. The CDR3 extends over 13 amino acids. The ends were cut back, 5 bases at V and 1 base at J, with 6 bases in the middle. Per germline, CDR1 SEHNR and CDR2 FQNEAQ (reference sequence).

This clonotype appeared a few times. This rearrangement joins TRBV10-3 to TRBJ2-7; tentative D call: TRBD1 (7 bases). Trimming took off 10 bases at V and 2 bases at J, with 30 bases between the two ends. This CDR3 has 18 amino acids. Germline CDR1 reads ENHRY; CDR2 reads SYGVKD. CDR3 amino acids: CATKPVGGTGVLTYEQYF. The CDR3 DNA is TGTGCCACCAAACCAGTCGGGGGAACAGGGGTCCTAACCTACGAGCAGTACTTC.

The chain recombines TRBV4-2 with TRBJ2-7; 7 bases are a match to TRBD2. Trimming cost V 1 base and J 2 bases; bases outside gene matches: 5. Germline values: CDR1 LGHNA, CDR2 YNFKEQ. The CDR3 is made up of 15 amino acids. CDR3: CASSQVSSGTYEQYF. In DNA, the CDR3 is TGTGCCAGCAGCCAAGTTTCTAGCGGCACCTACGAGCAGTACTTC.

This chain links TRBV6-5 with TRBJ2-7; a possible D gene is TRBD2 (6 bases). Germline loops: CDR1 MNHEY, CDR2 SVGAGI. V shed 0 bases and J shed 4 bases, with 13 bases lying between them. There are 15 residues in the CDR3. CDR3 sequence: CASSYSPSGGYEQYF. The DNA of the CDR3 is TGTGCCAGCAGTTACTCGCCCTCCGGGGGATACGAGCAGTACTTC.

This clonotype has more than one count but fewer than ten. The V and J genes are TRBV10-3 and TRBJ2-5; D remains unclear. Germline V gives CDR1 ENHRY, CDR2 SYGVKD. The CDR3 totals 14 residues. The V and J ends lost 1 base and 4 bases respectively, with 10 bases between them. The DNA of the CDR3 is TGTGCCATCAGTGAGTTTCGGCCGGCAGAGACCCAGTACTTC. This encodes CAISEFRPAETQYF.

The CDR3: CAVAASGQPQHF. DNA for the CDR3: TGTGCCGTGGCCGCCTCGGGACAGCCCCAGCATTTT. This sequence joins TRBV6-6 and TRBJ1-5; D is unresolved. The CDR3 length is 12 residues. Germline V lookup: CDR1 MNHNY, CDR2 SVGAGI (reference sequence). With 11 bases removed from V and 7 bases from J, the gap between germline ends came to 15 bases.

CDR3 bases: TGTGCCAGCAGCGTAGCTTCAGGAGCCGCCGGGGAGCTGTTTTTT. It translates to CASSVASGAAGELFF. This rearrangement joins TRBV9 to TRBJ2-2; D gene ambiguous. Trimming removed 0 bases from V and 6 bases from J, with 12 bases in between. There are 15 residues in the CDR3. CDR1 SGDLS and CDR2 YYNGEE come from the germline V gene.

The sample holds many counts of this clonotype. The chain uses TRBV15 and TRBJ2-1; 7 bases agree with TRBD1. J lost 8 bases, V lost 0 bases, and 13 bases had no gene match. The CDR3 is made up of 17 amino acids. Germline V CDR1 and CDR2: LNHNV, YYDKDF (reference sequence). The CDR3 protein is CATSRDKETGNFDEQFF. DNA for the CDR3: TGTGCCACCAGCAGAGACAAGGAGACAGGGAATTTTGATGAGCAGTTCTTC.

This clonotype was recorded many times. This rearrangement joins TRBV7-2 to TRBJ1-3, with D perhaps matching TRBD1 (5 bases). Looked up from germline, CDR1 is SGHTA and CDR2 is FQGNSA. V was trimmed by 3 bases and J by 5 bases, leaving 5 bases between them. There are 12 residues in the CDR3. The CDR3 DNA is TGTGCCAGCAGCTTGGACAGAAACACCATATATTTT. Protein product: CASSLDRNTIYF.

This clonotype occurred a few times. V usage is TRBV9 and J usage is TRBJ2-1; D call uncertain. Germline CDR1 and CDR2: SGDLS and YYNGEE. V gave up 0 bases and J gave up 3 bases, with 7 bases separating them. The CDR3 sequence is 14 residues long. The CDR3 DNA sequence: TGTGCCAGCAGCGTAGCTAATAGCTACAATGAGCAGTTCTTC. It codes for CASSVANSYNEQFF.

This chain joins TRBV7-9 and TRBJ2-7; D may match TRBD1 or TRBD2 (6 bases each). The germline CDR1 and CDR2 sequences are SEHNR and FQNEAQ (reference sequence). The V end was cut by 4 bases, the J end by 4 bases, with 17 bases between. CDR3 length: 15 residues. The CDR3 is CASSSPRGVIYEQYF. In DNA form, the CDR3 reads TGTGCCAGCAGCTCGCCGAGGGGGGTAATATACGAGCAGTACTTC.